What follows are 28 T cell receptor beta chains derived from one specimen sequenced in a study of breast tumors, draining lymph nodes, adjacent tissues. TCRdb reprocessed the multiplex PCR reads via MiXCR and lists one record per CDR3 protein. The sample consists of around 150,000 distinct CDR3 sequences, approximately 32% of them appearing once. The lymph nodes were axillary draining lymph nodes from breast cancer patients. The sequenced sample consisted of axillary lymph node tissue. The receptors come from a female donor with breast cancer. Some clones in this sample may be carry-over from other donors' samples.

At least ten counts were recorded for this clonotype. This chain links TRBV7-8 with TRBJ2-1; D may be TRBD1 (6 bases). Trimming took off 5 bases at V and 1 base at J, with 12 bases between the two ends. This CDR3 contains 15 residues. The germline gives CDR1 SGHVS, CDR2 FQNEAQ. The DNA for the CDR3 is TGTGCCAGCAGCGCGCAACAGGGATCCTACAATGAGCAGTTCTTC. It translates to CASSAQQGSYNEQFF.

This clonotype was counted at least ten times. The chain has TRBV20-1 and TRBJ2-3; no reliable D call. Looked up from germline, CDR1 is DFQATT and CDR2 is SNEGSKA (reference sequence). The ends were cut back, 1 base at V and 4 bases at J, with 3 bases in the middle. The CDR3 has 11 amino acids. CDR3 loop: CSARAADTQYF. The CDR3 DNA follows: TGCAGTGCTAGAGCAGCAGATACGCAGTATTTT.

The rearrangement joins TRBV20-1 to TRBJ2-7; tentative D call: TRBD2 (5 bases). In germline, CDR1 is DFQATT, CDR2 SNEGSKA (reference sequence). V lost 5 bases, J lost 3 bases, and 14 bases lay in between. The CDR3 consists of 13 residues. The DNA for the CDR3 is TGCAGTGCTCCGGACTGGGAGAACTACGAGCAGTACGTC. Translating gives CSAPDWENYEQYV.

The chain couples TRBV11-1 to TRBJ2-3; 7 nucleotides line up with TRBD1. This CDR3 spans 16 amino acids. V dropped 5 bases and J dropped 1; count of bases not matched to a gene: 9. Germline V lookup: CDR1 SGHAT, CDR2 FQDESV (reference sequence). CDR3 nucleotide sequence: TGTGCCAGCAGCCATACCCGGGACAGACGCACAGATACGCAGTATTTT. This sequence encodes CASSHTRDRRTDTQYF.

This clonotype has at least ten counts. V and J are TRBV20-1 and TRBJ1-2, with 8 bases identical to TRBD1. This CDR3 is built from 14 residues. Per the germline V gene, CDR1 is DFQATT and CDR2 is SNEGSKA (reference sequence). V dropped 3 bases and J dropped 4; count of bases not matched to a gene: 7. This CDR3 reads CSASPGGAGYGYTF. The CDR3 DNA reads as TGCAGTGCTAGCCCAGGGGGCGCAGGCTATGGCTACACCTTC.

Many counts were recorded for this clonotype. CDR3 amino acids: CASSQRGHQPQHF. The CDR3 coding sequence is TGTGCCAGCAGCCAACGGGGCCATCAGCCCCAGCATTTT. The chain links TRBV3-1 to TRBJ1-5, with a tentative D call TRBD1 (5 bases). This CDR3 region has 13 residues. Germline-derived CDR1 and CDR2 are LGHDT and YNNKEL (reference sequence). The V and J ends lost 2 bases and 5 bases respectively, with 7 bases between them. Full variable domain (rest looked up from reference TRBV3-1 and TRBJ1-5): DTAVSQTPKYLVTQMGNDKSIKCEQNLGHDTMYWYKQDSKKFLKIMFSYNNKELIINETVPNRFSPKSPDKAHLNLHINSLELGDSAVYFCASSQRGHQPQHFGDGTRLSIL.

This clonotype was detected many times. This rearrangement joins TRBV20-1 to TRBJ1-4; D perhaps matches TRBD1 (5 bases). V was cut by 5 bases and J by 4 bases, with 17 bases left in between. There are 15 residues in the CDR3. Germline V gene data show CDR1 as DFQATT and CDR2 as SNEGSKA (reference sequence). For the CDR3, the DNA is TGCAGTGCTTATATTGCCGGGACCCTTAATGAAAAACTGTTTTTT. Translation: CSAYIAGTLNEKLFF.

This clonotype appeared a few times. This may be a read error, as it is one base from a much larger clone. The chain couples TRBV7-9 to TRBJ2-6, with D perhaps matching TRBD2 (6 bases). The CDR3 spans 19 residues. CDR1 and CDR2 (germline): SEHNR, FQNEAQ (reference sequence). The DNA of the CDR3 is TGTGCCAGCAGCTTTGGGGGGACCCGTTTTAGGACTGGGCCCAACGTCCTGACTTTC. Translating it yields CASSFGGTRFRTGPNVLTF. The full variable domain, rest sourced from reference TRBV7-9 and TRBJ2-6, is DTGVSQNPRHKITKRGQNVTFRCDPISEHNRLYWYRQTLGQGPEFLTYFQNEAQLEKSRLLSDRFSAERPKGSFSTLEIQRTEQGDSAMYLCASSFGGTRFRTGPNVLTFGAGSRLTVL.

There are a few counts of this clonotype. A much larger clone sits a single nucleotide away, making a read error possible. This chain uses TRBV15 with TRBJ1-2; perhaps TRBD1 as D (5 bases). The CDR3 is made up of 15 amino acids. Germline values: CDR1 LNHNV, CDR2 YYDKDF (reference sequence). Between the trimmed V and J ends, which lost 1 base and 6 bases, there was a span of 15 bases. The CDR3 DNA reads TGTGCCACCAGCAGAGGGGCTCGGGGGGGGGATGGCTACACCTTC. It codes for CATSRGARGGDGYTF.

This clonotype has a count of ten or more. CDR3 in DNA: TGCAGTGCTAGAGCTACACAGGGGGATGACTATGGCTACACCTTC. Its protein is CSARATQGDDYGYTF. The gene calls are TRBV20-1 and TRBJ1-2, with 8 positions matching TRBD1. The CDR3 extends over 15 amino acids. Per the germline V gene, CDR1 is DFQATT and CDR2 is SNEGSKA (reference sequence). With 1 base clipped from V and 3 bases from J, the junction kept 7 bases outside the gene matches.

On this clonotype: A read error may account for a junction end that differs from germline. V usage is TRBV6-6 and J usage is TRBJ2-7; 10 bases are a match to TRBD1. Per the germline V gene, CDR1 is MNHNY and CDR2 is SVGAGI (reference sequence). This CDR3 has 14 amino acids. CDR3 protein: CASSHSRGQGEQYF. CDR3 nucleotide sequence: TGTGCCAGCAGTCACTCGAGGGGACAGGGGGAGCAGTACTTC.

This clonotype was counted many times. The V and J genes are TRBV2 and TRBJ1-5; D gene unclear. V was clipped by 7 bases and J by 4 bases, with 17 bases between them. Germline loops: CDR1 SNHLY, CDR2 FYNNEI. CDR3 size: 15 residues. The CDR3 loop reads CASTRTDPANQPQHF. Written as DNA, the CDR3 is TGTGCCAGCACCAGGACGGACCCAGCAAATCAGCCCCAGCATTTT.

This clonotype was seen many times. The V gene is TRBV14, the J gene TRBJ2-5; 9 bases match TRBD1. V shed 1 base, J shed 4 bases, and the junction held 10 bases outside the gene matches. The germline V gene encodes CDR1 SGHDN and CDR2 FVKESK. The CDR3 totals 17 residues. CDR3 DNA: TGTGCCAGCAGCCAAGGGTCGTTACAGGGGGCGAGAGAGACCCAGTACTTC. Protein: CASSQGSLQGARETQYF.

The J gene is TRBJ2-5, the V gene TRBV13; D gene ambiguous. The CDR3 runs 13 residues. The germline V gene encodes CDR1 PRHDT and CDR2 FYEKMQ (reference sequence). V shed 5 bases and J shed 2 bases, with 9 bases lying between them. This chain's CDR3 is CASSPRIQETQYF. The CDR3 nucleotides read TGTGCCAGCAGCCCGCGGATTCAAGAGACCCAGTACTTC.

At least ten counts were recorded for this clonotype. For the CDR3, the DNA is TGTGCCAGCAGAACTAACTATGGCTACACCTTC. Residues: CASRTNYGYTF. The genes are TRBV2 and TRBJ1-2; D gene ambiguous. Germline lookup yields CDR1 SNHLY and CDR2 FYNNEI. CDR3 size: 11 residues. Deletions cut 6 bases from V and 0 bases from J, with 2 bases between.

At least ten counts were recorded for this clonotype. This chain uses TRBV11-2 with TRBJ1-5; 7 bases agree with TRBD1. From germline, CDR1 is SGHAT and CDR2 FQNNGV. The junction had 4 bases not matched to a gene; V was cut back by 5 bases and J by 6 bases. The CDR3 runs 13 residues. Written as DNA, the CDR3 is TGTGCCAGCAGCCAGACAGGGATTCAGCCCCAGCATTTT. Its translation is CASSQTGIQPQHF.

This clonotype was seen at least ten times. In nucleotides, the CDR3 is TGTGCCAGCAGCTCTTTAGCGGGGGCAGGGGAGCTGTTTTTT. Protein: CASSSLAGAGELFF. V is TRBV7-3 and J is TRBJ2-2; 9 bases line up with TRBD2. The CDR3 contains 14 residues. With V trimmed by 4 bases and J by 8 bases, 5 bases remained unmatched. CDR1 and CDR2 from the germline V gene are SGHTA and FQGTGA. The full variable domain, with the rest looked up from reference TRBV7-3 and TRBJ2-2, is GAGVSQTPSNKVTEKGKYVELRCDPISGHTALYWYRQSLGQGPEFLIYFQGTGAADDSGLPNDRFFAVRPEGSVSTLKIQRTERGDSAVYLCASSSLAGAGELFFGEGSRLTVL.

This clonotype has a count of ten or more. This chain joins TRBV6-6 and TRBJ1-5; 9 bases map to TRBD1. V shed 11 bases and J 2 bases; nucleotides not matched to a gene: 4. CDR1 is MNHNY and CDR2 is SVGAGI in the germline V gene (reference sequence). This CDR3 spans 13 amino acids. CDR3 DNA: TGTGCCGGGAGGACAGGGGGCAATCAGCCCCAGCATTTT. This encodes CAGRTGGNQPQHF.

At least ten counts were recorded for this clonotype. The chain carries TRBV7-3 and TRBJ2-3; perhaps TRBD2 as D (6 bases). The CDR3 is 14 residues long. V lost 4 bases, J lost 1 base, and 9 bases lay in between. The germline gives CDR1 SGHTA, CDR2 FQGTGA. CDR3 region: CASSSGTRTDTQYF. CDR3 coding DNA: TGTGCCAGCAGCTCCGGGACTCGCACAGATACGCAGTATTTT.

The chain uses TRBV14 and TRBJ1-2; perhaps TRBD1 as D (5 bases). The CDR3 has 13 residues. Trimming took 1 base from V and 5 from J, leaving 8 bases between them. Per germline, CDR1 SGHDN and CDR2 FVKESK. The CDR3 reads CASSQGGAYGYTF. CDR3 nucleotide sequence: TGTGCCAGCAGCCAAGGGGGCGCGTATGGCTACACCTTC.

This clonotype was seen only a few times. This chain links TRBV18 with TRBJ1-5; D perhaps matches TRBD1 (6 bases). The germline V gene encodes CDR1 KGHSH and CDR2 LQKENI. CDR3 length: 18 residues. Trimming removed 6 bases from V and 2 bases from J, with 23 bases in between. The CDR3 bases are TGTGCCAGCTCGTCCACCGATCCGAGGGGGTTGGGCAATCAGCCCCAGCATTTT. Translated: CASSSTDPRGLGNQPQHF.

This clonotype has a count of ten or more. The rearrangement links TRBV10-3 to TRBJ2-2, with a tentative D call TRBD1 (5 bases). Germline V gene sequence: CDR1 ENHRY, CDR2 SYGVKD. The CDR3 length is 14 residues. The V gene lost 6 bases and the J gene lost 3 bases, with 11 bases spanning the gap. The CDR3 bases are TGTGCCATCAGAACAGGATCGGACACCGGGGAGCTGTTTTTT. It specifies CAIRTGSDTGELFF.

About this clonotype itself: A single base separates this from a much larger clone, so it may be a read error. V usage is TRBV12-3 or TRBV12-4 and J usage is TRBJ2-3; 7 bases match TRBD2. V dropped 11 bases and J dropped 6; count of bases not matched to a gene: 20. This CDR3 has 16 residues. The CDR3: CARRLTTSVRRDTQYF. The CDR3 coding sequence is TGTGCCCGCCGCTTGACTACTAGCGTTCGTAGGGATACGCAGTATTTT.

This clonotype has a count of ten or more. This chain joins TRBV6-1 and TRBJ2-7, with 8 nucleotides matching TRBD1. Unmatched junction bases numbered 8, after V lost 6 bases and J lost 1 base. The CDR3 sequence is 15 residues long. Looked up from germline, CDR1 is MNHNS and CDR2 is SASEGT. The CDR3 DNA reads TGTGCCAGCAGGCCCGGACAGGGAGGTTCCTACGAGCAGTACTTC. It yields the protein CASRPGQGGSYEQYF.

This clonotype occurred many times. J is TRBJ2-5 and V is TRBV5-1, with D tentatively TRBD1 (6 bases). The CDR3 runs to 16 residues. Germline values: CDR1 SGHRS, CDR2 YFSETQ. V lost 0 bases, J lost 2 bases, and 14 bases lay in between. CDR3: CASSLGFSGTQETQYF. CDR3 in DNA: TGCGCCAGCAGCTTGGGCTTCTCCGGGACACAAGAGACCCAGTACTTC. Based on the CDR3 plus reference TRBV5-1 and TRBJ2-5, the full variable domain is KAGVTQTPRYLIKTRGQQVTLSCSPISGHRSVSWYQQTPGQGLQFLFEYFSETQRNKGNFPGRFSGRQFSNSRSEMNVSTLELGDSALYLCASSLGFSGTQETQYFGPGTRLLVL.

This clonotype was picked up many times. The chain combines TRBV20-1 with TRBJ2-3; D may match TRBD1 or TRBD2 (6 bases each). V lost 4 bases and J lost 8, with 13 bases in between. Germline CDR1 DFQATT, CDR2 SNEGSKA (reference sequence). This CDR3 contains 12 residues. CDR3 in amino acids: CSAKGGMVTQYF. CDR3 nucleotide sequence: TGCAGTGCTAAGGGGGGAATGGTTACGCAGTATTTT.

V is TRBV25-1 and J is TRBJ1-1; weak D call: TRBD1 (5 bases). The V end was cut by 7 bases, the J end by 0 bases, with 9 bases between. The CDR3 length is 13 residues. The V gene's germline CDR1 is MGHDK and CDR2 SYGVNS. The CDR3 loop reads CASTKTVNTEAFF. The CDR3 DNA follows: TGTGCCAGCACTAAGACAGTGAACACTGAAGCTTTCTTT.

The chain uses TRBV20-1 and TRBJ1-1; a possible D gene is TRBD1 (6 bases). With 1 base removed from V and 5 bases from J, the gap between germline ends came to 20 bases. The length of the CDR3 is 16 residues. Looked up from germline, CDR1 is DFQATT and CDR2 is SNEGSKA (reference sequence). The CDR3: CSARGGGAAKRTEAFF. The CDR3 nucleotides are TGCAGTGCTAGAGGTGGGGGGGCCGCCAAGAGGACTGAAGCTTTCTTT.